This paragraph covers one TCR beta chain sequence. Its antigen is undetermined. The sample belongs to a study of T cell repertoires in cytomegalovirus infection. Whole-study context: HLA-B-restricted CMV epitopes that are well studied, plus recently identified HLA-C-restricted ones, were used by the study. CMV infection and matching HLA type were both indicated by public TCR beta signatures.

Germline values: CDR1 LNHDA, CDR2 SQIVND (reference sequence). CDR3 length: 15 amino acids. V lost 4 bases and J 2 bases, leaving 14 bases between the germline ends. Overall study findings and caveats: Identification of carriers of CMV plus the relevant HLA was achieved through cumulative public TCR beta family frequency. Across the ex vivo response, the dominant clonotypes were HLA-C-restricted CMV-specific TCR beta clonotypes.

Each CDR3 protein gets one entry after TCRdb re-called the reads with MiXCR. The data hold some 350,000 distinct CDR3 sequences, with 34% observed a single time. Sequenced material: cultured PBMCs, taken from culture after CMV antigen stimulation. The sequence was obtained from a human donor in good health (CMV status not recorded). Some clones in this sample may be carry-over from other donors' samples. This rearrangement joins TRBV19 to TRBJ1-2; D is unclear. This chain's CDR3 is CASSSEARPNYGYTF. In DNA form, the CDR3 reads TGTGCCAGTAGTAGCGAGGCCAGACCCAACTATGGCTACACCTTC.